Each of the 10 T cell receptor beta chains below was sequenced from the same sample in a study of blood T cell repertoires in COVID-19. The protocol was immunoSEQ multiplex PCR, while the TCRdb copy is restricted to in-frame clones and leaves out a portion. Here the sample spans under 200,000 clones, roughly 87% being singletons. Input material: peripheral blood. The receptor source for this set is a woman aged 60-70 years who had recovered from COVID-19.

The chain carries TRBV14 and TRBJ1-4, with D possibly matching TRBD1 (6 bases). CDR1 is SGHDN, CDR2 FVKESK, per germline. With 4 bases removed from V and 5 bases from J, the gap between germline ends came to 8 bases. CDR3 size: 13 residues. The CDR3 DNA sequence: TGTGCCAGCAGCCGCGGACAGAATGAAAAACTGTTTTTT. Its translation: CASSRGQNEKLFF.

CDR3 nucleotide sequence: TGTGCCAGCAGTTACCCAATAGACAGGGGGATCCGCACAGATACGCAGTATTTT. Translating it yields CASSYPIDRGIRTDTQYF. The chain carries TRBV6-2 or TRBV6-3 and TRBJ2-3; 9 nucleotides line up with TRBD1. This CDR3 has 18 residues. From germline, CDR1 is MNHEY and CDR2 SVGEGT. Trimming cost V 2 bases and J 1 base; bases outside gene matches: 10.

The CDR3 region has the DNA TGTGCCATCTCTTGGGGGGGGTTGGTGAACTATGGCTACACCTTC. It specifies CAISWGGLVNYGYTF. V usage is TRBV10-3 and J usage is TRBJ1-2; weak D call: TRBD1 (5 bases). The CDR3 consists of 15 residues. The V gene lost 8 bases and the J gene lost 2 bases, with 18 bases spanning the gap. Germline loops: CDR1 ENHRY, CDR2 SYGVKD.

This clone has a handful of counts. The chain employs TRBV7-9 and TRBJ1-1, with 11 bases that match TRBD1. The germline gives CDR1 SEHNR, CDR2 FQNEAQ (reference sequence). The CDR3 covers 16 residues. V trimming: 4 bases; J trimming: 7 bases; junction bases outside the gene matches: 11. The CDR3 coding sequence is TGTGCCAGCAGCTATCAACACGGGACAGGGGGAGGTGAAGCTTTCTTT. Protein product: CASSYQHGTGGGEAFF.

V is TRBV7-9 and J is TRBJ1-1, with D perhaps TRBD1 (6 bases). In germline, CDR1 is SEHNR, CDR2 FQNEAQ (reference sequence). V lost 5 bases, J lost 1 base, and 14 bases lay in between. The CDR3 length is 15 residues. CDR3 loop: CASSAYRDKNTEAFF. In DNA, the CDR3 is TGTGCCAGCAGCGCCTACCGGGACAAGAACACTGAAGCTTTCTTT. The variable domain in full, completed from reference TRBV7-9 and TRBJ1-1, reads DTGVSQNPRHKITKRGQNVTFRCDPISEHNRLYWYRQTLGQGPEFLTYFQNEAQLEKSRLLSDRFSAERPKGSFSTLEIQRTEQGDSAMYLCASSAYRDKNTEAFFGQGTRLTVV.

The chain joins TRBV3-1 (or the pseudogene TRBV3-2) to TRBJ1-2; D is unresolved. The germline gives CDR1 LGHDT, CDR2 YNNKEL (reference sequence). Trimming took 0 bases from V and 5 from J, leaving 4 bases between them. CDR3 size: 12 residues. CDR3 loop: CASSQDKYGYTF. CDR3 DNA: TGTGCCAGCAGCCAAGATAAATATGGCTACACCTTC.

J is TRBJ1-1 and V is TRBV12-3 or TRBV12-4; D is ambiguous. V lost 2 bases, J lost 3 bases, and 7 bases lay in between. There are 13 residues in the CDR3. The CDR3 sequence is CASSLQEYTEAFF. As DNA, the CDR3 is TGTGCCAGCAGTTTACAGGAATACACTGAAGCTTTCTTT.

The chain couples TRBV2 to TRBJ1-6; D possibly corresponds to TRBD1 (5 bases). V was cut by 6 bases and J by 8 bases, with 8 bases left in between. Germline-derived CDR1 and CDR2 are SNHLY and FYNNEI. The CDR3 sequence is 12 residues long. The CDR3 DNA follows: TGTGCCAGCAGCGTAGGGGATTCACCCCTCCACTTT. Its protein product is CASSVGDSPLHF.

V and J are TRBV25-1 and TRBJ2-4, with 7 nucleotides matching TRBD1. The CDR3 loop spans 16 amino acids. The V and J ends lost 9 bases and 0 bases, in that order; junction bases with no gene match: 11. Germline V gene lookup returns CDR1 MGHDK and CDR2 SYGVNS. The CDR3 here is CARGDRADLAKNIQYF. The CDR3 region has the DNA TGTGCCAGGGGAGACAGGGCCGATCTAGCCAAAAACATTCAGTACTTC.

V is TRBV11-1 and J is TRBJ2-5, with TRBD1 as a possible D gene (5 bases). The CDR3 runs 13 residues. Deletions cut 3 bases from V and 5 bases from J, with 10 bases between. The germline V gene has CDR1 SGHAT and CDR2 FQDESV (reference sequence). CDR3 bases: TGTGCCAGCAGCTTCGGCAGGGATGAGACCCAGTACTTC. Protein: CASSFGRDETQYF.